A selection of T cell receptor beta chains follows, all from one sample in a study of cytomegalovirus exposure and HLA in healthy donors. Assay used: immunoSEQ multiplex PCR; TCRdb lists only in-frame clones, some missing. Of approximately 210,000 clones detected, 82% appear once; the ten largest clones hold roughly 5.5%. Input material: PBMCs. The source of these receptors is a man aged 40-50 years in good health and CMV-seropositive. Each CDR3 is given without its conserved first and last residue. The order of the fields is V gene, CDR3 protein.

TRBV6-7,ASKKEFKSDEQF
TRBV15,ATGDGRSSYNEQF
TRBV7-9,SSSLQGNTIY
TRBV7-9,ASSSGTYLEAF
TRBV19,ASSIGDGQSYGYT
TRBV4-2,ASSQDRWGQSYGYT
TRBV11-2,ASSLDRGTEAF
TRBV6-1,ASNFQY
TRBV5-1,ASSLASPAYNEQF
TRBV4-1,ASSQDNTDTQY
TRBV7-6,ASSPGHRLKEAF
TRBV18,ASSPPGRGTGELF
TRBV7-3,ASSPVASESYNEQF
TRBV15,ATSRASETYGYT
TRBV19,ASSSLDRGRNQPQH
TRBV6-5,ASSPSGSYNEQF
TRBV11-2,ASSYIRDPKGELF
TRBV28,ASSPTGAQYSNQPQH
TRBV19,ASSIRAGGTVETQY
TRBV30,AWRGIREGNTIY
TRBV6-4,ASSVPGQGDYGNQPQH
TRBV5-1,ASSFQGTPNEQF
TRBV7-3,ASSPGNILNTGELF
TRBV11-3,ASSLATGQNYGYT
TRBV15,ATSRDRQGGQPQH
TRBV5-4,ASSLGGSGRGTYEQY
TRBV30,AWTRGQETQY
TRBV13,ASSLGLAGGADTQY
TRBV19,ASSMGQNSNQPQH
TRBV19,ASSRREGVTEAF
TRBV27,ASRETEIAGGSDTQY
TRBV5-1,ASSFEGGLGEQY
TRBV28,ASSLGLNQEKLF
TRBV21-1,ASSATGRDRAPSDSYNSPLH
TRBV5-4,ASSLGGGIYEQY
TRBV7-7,ASSSTSGGNQETQY
TRBV7-9,ASSAREGTGQY
TRBV10-3,AISPRDYGNQPQH
TRBV7-9,ASSSWTSGRWGRTDTQY
TRBV5-5,ASSLRQGSGEKLF
TRBV5-6,ASSLGEPYSTDTQY
TRBV7-6,ASSANTETQY
TRBV19,ASRTGSPSTDTQY
TRBV7-7,ASSPSPQLNTGELF
TRBV5-1,ATSRGMDTGELF
TRBV18,ASSPPGAGGDSYEQY
TRBV7-9,ASSPGVTAVGYGYT
TRBV9,ASSVFVGASGRAGDTGELF